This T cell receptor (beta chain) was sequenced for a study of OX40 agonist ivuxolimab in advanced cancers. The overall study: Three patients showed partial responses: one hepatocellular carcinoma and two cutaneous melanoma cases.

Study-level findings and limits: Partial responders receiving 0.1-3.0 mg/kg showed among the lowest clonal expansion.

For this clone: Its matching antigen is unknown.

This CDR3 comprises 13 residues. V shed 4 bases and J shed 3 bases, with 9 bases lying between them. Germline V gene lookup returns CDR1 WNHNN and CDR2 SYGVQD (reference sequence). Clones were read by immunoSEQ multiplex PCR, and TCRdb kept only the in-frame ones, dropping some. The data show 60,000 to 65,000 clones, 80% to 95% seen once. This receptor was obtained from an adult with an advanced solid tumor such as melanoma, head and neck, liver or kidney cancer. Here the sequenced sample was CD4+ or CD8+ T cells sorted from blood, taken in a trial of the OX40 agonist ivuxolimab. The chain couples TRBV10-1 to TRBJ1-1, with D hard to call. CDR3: CASSVSIDTEAFF. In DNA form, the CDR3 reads TGCGCCAGCAGTGTCAGCATAGACACTGAAGCTTTCTTT.